This entry lists 17 T cell receptor beta chains sequenced from one sample in a study of blood T cell repertoires in COVID-19. The protocol was immunoSEQ multiplex PCR, while the TCRdb copy is restricted to in-frame clones and leaves out a portion. Of 200,000 or so clones in the sample, about 82% were seen once. Sequences were obtained from peripheral blood. The source of these receptors is a woman in her 30s with acute or convalescent COVID-19.

The chain has TRBV5-1 and TRBJ2-5; 9 bases map to TRBD1. V shed 2 bases, J shed 4 bases, and the junction held 3 bases outside the gene matches. CDR3 length: 14 amino acids. CDR1 SGHRS and CDR2 YFSETQ come from the germline V gene. CDR3 sequence: CASSLQGALETQYF. In nucleotides, the CDR3 is TGCGCCAGCAGCTTACAGGGGGCTTTAGAGACCCAGTACTTC. The full variable domain, with the rest looked up from reference TRBV5-1 and TRBJ2-5, is KAGVTQTPRYLIKTRGQQVTLSCSPISGHRSVSWYQQTPGQGLQFLFEYFSETQRNKGNFPGRFSGRQFSNSRSEMNVSTLELGDSALYLCASSLQGALETQYFGPGTRLLVL.

In nucleotides, the CDR3 is TGTGCCAGCAGCGCCCTAGCGGGGACATCCTACGAGCAGTACTTC. Protein: CASSALAGTSYEQYF. The chain is built from TRBV6-2 or TRBV6-3 and TRBJ2-7; 9 nucleotides align to TRBD2. The ends lost 6 bases at V and 1 base at J; junction bases unmatched: 7. Germline V CDR1 and CDR2: MNHEY, SVGEGT. The CDR3 sequence is 15 residues long.

The V call is TRBV7-8, the J call TRBJ2-1; 8 positions match TRBD2. CDR3 length: 15 residues. Germline CDR1 reads SGHVS; CDR2 reads FQNEAQ. The V gene end was trimmed by 5 bases and the J gene end by 4 bases; junction bases not matched to a gene: 7. This chain's CDR3 is CASSTPGTSYNEQFF. In DNA, the CDR3 is TGTGCCAGCAGCACTCCCGGGACTAGTTACAATGAGCAGTTCTTC.

The chain is built from TRBV28 and TRBJ2-7, with D possibly matching TRBD2 (6 bases). Trimming cost V 2 bases and J 5 bases, with 19 bases left between them. The CDR3 is 16 amino acids. CDR1 MDHEN and CDR2 SYDVKM come from the germline V gene. For the CDR3, the DNA is TGTGCCAGCAGTTTAAGGTTGAGCGGAGCGGGCGACGAGCAGTACTTC. It encodes CASSLRLSGAGDEQYF.

CDR3 DNA: TGTGCCAGCACCCCCAGCAGGGACACTGAAGCTTTCTTT. Encoded protein: CASTPSRDTEAFF. The chain joins TRBV3-1 (or the pseudogene TRBV3-2) to TRBJ1-1; TRBD1 is a possible D gene (5 bases). The CDR3 runs to 13 residues. Germline V gene lookup returns CDR1 LGHDT and CDR2 YNNKEL (reference sequence). Between the trimmed V and J ends, which lost 7 bases and 3 bases, there was a span of 12 bases.

The chain recombines TRBV28 with TRBJ1-1; 7 bases are a match to TRBD1. CDR3 length: 14 amino acids. Germline CDR1 MDHEN, CDR2 SYDVKM. The V gene end was trimmed by 7 bases and the J gene end by 0 bases; junction bases not matched to a gene: 5. The CDR3 nucleotides are TGTGCCAGCACTGAGGGGGCTATGAACACTGAAGCTTTCTTT. It encodes CASTEGAMNTEAFF. The full variable domain, completed using reference TRBV28 and TRBJ1-1, is DVKVTQSSRYLVKRTGEKVFLECVQDMDHENMFWYRQDPGLGLRLIYFSYDVKMKEKGDIPEGYSVSREKKERFSLILESASTNQTSMYLCASTEGAMNTEAFFGQGTRLTVV.

This clone appeared a few times. The rearrangement joins TRBV29-1 to TRBJ2-2; 7 bases are a match to TRBD1. Losses at the gene ends were 6 bases for V and 1 base for J; bases not matched to a gene: 2. Germline loops: CDR1 SQVTM, CDR2 ANQGSEA. This CDR3 has 13 residues. CDR3 nucleotides: TGCAGCGTGCGGACAGGGAACACCGGGGAGCTGTTTTTT. This encodes CSVRTGNTGELFF.

The chain links TRBV28 to TRBJ1-5, with TRBD1 as a possible D gene (5 bases). The CDR3 sequence is 17 residues long. In germline, CDR1 is MDHEN, CDR2 SYDVKM. The ends were cut back, 5 bases at V and 5 bases at J, with 22 bases in the middle. The CDR3 DNA is TGTGCCAGCAGTACTGACGCGGGACGGAGGGCCCATCAGCCCCAGCATTTT. Protein sequence: CASSTDAGRRAHQPQHF.

This clone was counted between two and nine times. The gene calls are TRBV6-4 and TRBJ2-3; TRBD2 matches 9 bases. The CDR3 totals 14 residues. Looked up from germline, CDR1 is MRHNA and CDR2 is SNTAGT. Trimming took 4 bases from V and 8 from J; bases not matched to a gene: 7. The CDR3 loop reads CASSAAGGPGTQYF. In DNA, the CDR3 is TGTGCCAGCAGTGCGGCGGGAGGGCCCGGTACGCAGTATTTT.

This clone was recorded many times. This CDR3 reads CASTESTGGMGEQYF. For the CDR3, the DNA is TGTGCCAGCACCGAGAGCACAGGGGGCATGGGCGAGCAGTACTTC. The genes are TRBV27 and TRBJ2-7; 9 bases agree with TRBD1. From germline, CDR1 is MNHEY and CDR2 SMNVEV (reference sequence). The CDR3 length is 15 residues. The junction had 13 bases not matched to a gene; V was cut back by 7 bases and J by 6 bases.

This chain uses TRBV6-5 with TRBJ2-1, with no clear D. The V gene lost 6 bases and the J gene lost 10 bases, with 10 bases spanning the gap. Per the germline V gene, CDR1 is MNHEY and CDR2 is SVGAGI. The CDR3 loop spans 11 amino acids. CDR3: CASSSGWEQFF. The CDR3, as DNA: TGTGCCAGCAGCTCCGGTTGGGAGCAGTTCTTC.

This clone showed up just once. The chain uses TRBV2 and TRBJ2-7, with 7 bases that match TRBD1. This CDR3 has 14 residues. Germline lookup yields CDR1 SNHLY and CDR2 FYNNEI. V was clipped by 4 bases and J by 2 bases; unmatched bases: 5. CDR3 DNA sequence: TGTGCCAGCAGTGTCCCCAGGGGGACCTACGAGCAGTACTTC. As protein: CASSVPRGTYEQYF.

The CDR3 DNA reads TGCGCCAGCAGCCGCCGGGACAGGGGTGATTCACCCCTCCACTTT. Amino acid sequence: CASSRRDRGDSPLHF. The chain carries TRBV5-1 and TRBJ1-6; 10 nucleotides line up with TRBD1. After removal of 4 bases from V and 8 bases from J, the junction contained 6 bases not matched to a gene. Germline CDR1 SGHRS, CDR2 YFSETQ. The CDR3 totals 15 residues.

This clone is a singleton in its sample. J is TRBJ2-1 and V is TRBV3-1 (or the pseudogene TRBV3-2); 9 bases match TRBD2. Germline V gene lookup returns CDR1 LGHDT and CDR2 YNNKEL (reference sequence). The CDR3 has 18 residues. After removal of 1 base from V and 6 bases from J, the junction contained 13 bases not matched to a gene. In DNA form, the CDR3 reads TGTGCCAGCAGCCAAGTCCGACTTTGGCGGGGGGGCCGCAATGAGCAGTTCTTC. Translating it yields CASSQVRLWRGGRNEQFF.

DNA for the CDR3: TGCGCCAGCAGCTTGGCAACCCTGGACAGGGGTAAAAACATTCAGTACTTC. Its translation: CASSLATLDRGKNIQYF. The rearrangement joins TRBV5-1 to TRBJ2-4; 9 bases fit TRBD1. Germline V lookup: CDR1 SGHRS, CDR2 YFSETQ. V lost 0 bases and J lost 4; bases outside the gene matches: 8. The CDR3 has 17 residues.

This clone has a handful of counts. This rearrangement joins TRBV13 to TRBJ1-6, with no clear D. The CDR3 consists of 16 residues. Germline CDR1 PRHDT, CDR2 FYEKMQ (reference sequence). Trimming stripped 3 bases from V and 8 bases from J, with 17 bases between. CDR3 protein: CASSLMVSVDDSPLHF. In DNA, the CDR3 is TGTGCCAGCAGCTTGATGGTCAGTGTTGATGATTCACCCCTCCACTTT.

V is TRBV6-5 and J is TRBJ2-7; D is unclear. Germline lookup yields CDR1 MNHEY and CDR2 SVGAGI. The V end was cut by 0 bases, the J end by 0 bases, with 3 bases between. The CDR3 runs to 13 residues. As DNA, the CDR3 is TGTGCCAGCAGTTACTCCAGCTCCTACGAGCAGTACTTC. It encodes CASSYSSSYEQYF.